These T cell receptor beta chains were read from a single sample in a study of regulatory T cells in long-lasting Graves disease. TCRdb passed the multiplex PCR reads through MiXCR, listing each CDR3 protein once. The profile covers under 800,000 distinct CDR3 sequences, with 16% appearing a single time and 18% taken by the ten largest. These data were likewise used in another study, on T cells in Graves' hyperthyroidism and ophthalmopathy.

Sequences were derived from peripheral blood mononuclear cells (PBMCs), sampled at new diagnosis, from a patient treated with antithyroid drugs. These receptors all stem from a woman aged 25 to 39 with Graves disease. Both conserved end residues are part of each CDR3. D genes are given only for firm matches. For some rows the clone size is stated as once, few or many, or as a class when expanded; others skip it.

12,TRBV20-1,TRBJ2-5,many,.,TGCAGTGGACCAGGGTCTGCGGAGACCCAGTACTTC,CSGPGSAETQYF
12,TRBV30,TRBJ1-6,many,.,TGTGCCTGGGCCGGGACATCATCACCCCTCCACTTT,CAWAGTSSPLHF
15,TRBV12-3/TRBV12-4,TRBJ2-7,many,.,TGTGCCAGCAGTCCTTTTTTAGGGACGGGGGACGAGCAGTACTTC,CASSPFLGTGDEQYF
18,TRBV20-1,TRBJ2-2,.,TRBD2,TGCAGTGCTAGAGATCGTCGTGGGAGGGCCTGGAACACCGGGGAGCTGTTTTTT,CSARDRRGRAWNTGELFF
13,TRBV28,TRBJ1-2,many,.,TGTGCCAGCAGTTTACAGGGGATTTATGGCTACACCTTC,CASSLQGIYGYTF
17,TRBV28,TRBJ2-3,many,.,TGTGCCAGCAGTTTATTAACCGGGGGATACAGGGTAGATACGCAGTATTTT,CASSLLTGGYRVDTQYF
15,TRBV7-3,TRBJ2-1,many,TRBD2,TGTGCCAGCAGCGACAGCGGGGGGGGGTACAATGAGCAGTTCTTC,CASSDSGGGYNEQFF
14,TRBV18,TRBJ2-5,.,TRBD1,TGTGCCAGCTCACCGAGGACAGGGCGGGAGACCCAGTACTTC,CASSPRTGRETQYF
14,TRBV28,TRBJ2-1,many,.,TGTGCCAGCAGTTTAGGGGGAGACCTGTCTGAGCAGTTCTTC,CASSLGGDLSEQFF
13,TRBV28,TRBJ2-3,many,.,TGTGCCAGCAGTTTAATAGGTACAGATACGCAGTATTTT,CASSLIGTDTQYF
16,TRBV7-2,TRBJ2-7,few,TRBD2,TGTGCCAGCAGCTTAGAGGTAGCGGGGGTCTCCTACGAGCAGTACTTC,CASSLEVAGVSYEQYF
15,TRBV4-1,TRBJ2-1,.,.,TGCGCCAGCAGCCAAGAGTCATCTTGGTTCAATGAGCAGTTCTTC,CASSQESSWFNEQFF
17,TRBV7-3,TRBJ2-3,many,.,TGTGCCAGCAGCTTAACGTTGGGCGGGGCTAGCACAGATACGCAGTATTTT,CASSLTLGGASTDTQYF
14,TRBV27,TRBJ1-1,many,.,TGTGCCAGCAGTCCCTCCAGGGGCCGGACTGAAGCTTTCTTT,CASSPSRGRTEAFF
15,TRBV7-9,TRBJ2-1,few,.,TGTGCCAGCAGCTTACTCCAACTTAATAACAATGAGCAGTTCTTC,CASSLLQLNNNEQFF
17,TRBV28,TRBJ2-6,.,TRBD2,TGTGCCAGCAGTTTATGGGGCGGGGGGCCTGGGGCCAACGTCCTGACTTTC,CASSLWGGGPGANVLTF
16,TRBV5-1,TRBJ1-3,.,TRBD1,TGCGCCAGCAGCTTGAATCCGGGACAGGGGGCGTCATCCATATATTTT,CASSLNPGQGASSIYF
14,TRBV6-1,TRBJ2-3,many,TRBD1,TGTGCCAGCAGCAGACAGGGAGTGAGAGATACGCAGTATTTT,CASSRQGVRDTQYF
15,TRBV9,TRBJ2-1,many,.,TGTGCCAGCAGCGTAGACGGACGCCCCTACAATGAGCAGTTCTTC,CASSVDGRPYNEQFF
14,TRBV11-1,TRBJ2-7,many,TRBD1,TGTGCCAGCAGCTTTACAGGGGTAAATAACGAGCAGTACTTC,CASSFTGVNNEQYF
17,TRBV4-1,TRBJ2-2,.,.,TGCGCCAGCAGCCAAGACGGGTGGGTGCCGAACACCGGGGAGCTGTTTTTT,CASSQDGWVPNTGELFF
14,TRBV3-1,TRBJ1-1,few,.,TGTGCCAGCAGCCAAGCAGGGATCTACACTGAAGCTTTCTTT,CASSQAGIYTEAFF
13,TRBV20-1,TRBJ1-5,many,TRBD1,TGCAGTGCGGATAGGGGGCACAATCAGCCCCAGCATTTT,CSADRGHNQPQHF
14,TRBV28,TRBJ2-7,many,.,TGTGCCAGCAGGTCTCCGCCAGGACCCTACGAGCAGTACTTC,CASRSPPGPYEQYF
13,TRBV7-2,TRBJ1-5,.,.,TGTGCCAGCAGCCCGGGGTGGAGTCAGCCCCAGCATTTT,CASSPGWSQPQHF
15,TRBV11-2,TRBJ2-7,many,TRBD1,TGTGCCAGCAGCATAGGGACAGCCAACCCCTACGAGCAGTACTTC,CASSIGTANPYEQYF
13,TRBV30,TRBJ1-2,many,.,TGTGCCTGGAGTGTGGCAGGGAAAGGTGGCTACACCTTC,CAWSVAGKGGYTF
15,TRBV7-9,TRBJ1-1,.,TRBD1,TGTGCCAGCACTTCACTCGGGACAGCGAACACTGAAGCTTTCTTT,CASTSLGTANTEAFF
13,TRBV28,TRBJ2-3,.,.,TGTGCCAGCAGGCGGGATCCTTGGGATACGCAGTATTTT,CASRRDPWDTQYF
17,TRBV12-3/TRBV12-4,TRBJ2-4,few,.,TGTGCCAGCAGTCCCCAGATTCTTCTAGGGGCCAAAAACATTCAGTACTTC,CASSPQILLGAKNIQYF
16,TRBV12-3/TRBV12-4,TRBJ1-1,.,.,TGTGCCAGCAGTTTATCAGGGCCCCTCCTAGACACTGAAGCTTTCTTT,CASSLSGPLLDTEAFF
15,TRBV5-1,TRBJ1-2,.,.,TGCGCCAGCAGCTTGGTGGCAACAGGGATGAACGGCTACACCTTC,CASSLVATGMNGYTF
15,TRBV27,TRBJ1-2,.,TRBD1,TGTGCCAGCAGTTTCGGGACAGGGGGCTACTATGGCTACACCTTC,CASSFGTGGYYGYTF
16,TRBV4-1,TRBJ2-3,.,TRBD2,TGCGCCAGCAGCCGAGGGACTAGCGGGAGCTCAGATACGCAGTATTTT,CASSRGTSGSSDTQYF
17,TRBV2,TRBJ2-7,few,TRBD2,TGTGCCAGCAGGGACCCGGGACTAGCGGGAGTATCTAGTGAGCAGTACTTC,CASRDPGLAGVSSEQYF
16,TRBV6-5,TRBJ2-7,.,.,TGTGCCAGCAGTTACGCGAATACAGGAGGAGCCTACGAGCAGTACTTC,CASSYANTGGAYEQYF
16,TRBV19,TRBJ2-4,.,TRBD2,TGTGCCAGTAGTCTAAGTCCCGGGACTAGGTTGAACATTCAGTACTTC,CASSLSPGTRLNIQYF
13,TRBV28,TRBJ2-1,many,.,TGTGCCAGCAGTGTCAGAACCCCCCCAAAACAGTTCTTC,CASSVRTPPKQFF
14,TRBV6-1,TRBJ1-2,few,.,TGTGCCAGCAGTGAGGTCGACAGATACTATGGCTACACCTTC,CASSEVDRYYGYTF
14,TRBV3-1,TRBJ1-2,many,.,TGTGCCAGCAGCCAAGGCGGACAGATCTATGGCTACACCTTC,CASSQGGQIYGYTF
13,TRBV28,TRBJ2-7,many,TRBD2,TGTGCCAGCAAACTAGCGGGAGGAAACGAGCAGTACTTC,CASKLAGGNEQYF
15,TRBV5-1,TRBJ2-1,few,TRBD1,TGCGCCAGCTACTTCGACAGGGCGCCTGGAAATGAGCAGTTCTTC,CASYFDRAPGNEQFF
11,TRBV29-1,TRBJ2-7,many,.,TGCAGCGTCGTGTGGGTTTACGAGCAGTACTTC,CSVVWVYEQYF
14,TRBV6-2/TRBV6-3,TRBJ1-5,.,.,TGTGCCAGCAGTTACTGGGGATCTGAGCAGCCCCAGCATTTT,CASSYWGSEQPQHF
14,TRBV13,TRBJ1-4,many,.,TGTGCCAGCAGTCTTACAGTGGGAAATGAAAAACTGTTTTTT,CASSLTVGNEKLFF
16,TRBV19,TRBJ2-1,.,.,TGTGCCAGTAGTATATCAGATCAGAGCTCCTACAATGAGCAGTTCTTC,CASSISDQSSYNEQFF
14,TRBV12-3/TRBV12-4,TRBJ2-5,few,TRBD2,TGTGCCAGCAGCAAGCGGGGGGGGAGGGAGACCCAGTACTTC,CASSKRGGRETQYF
14,TRBV20-1,TRBJ2-7,.,.,TGCAGTGCTAGTGTCGGGTCCCGCGGCAACGAGCAGTACTTC,CSASVGSRGNEQYF
18,TRBV19,TRBJ2-6,.,.,TGTGCCAGTAGTATCCGGCCAGCATCGATCTCTGGGGCCAACGTCCTGACTTTC,CASSIRPASISGANVLTF
15,TRBV3-1,TRBJ1-1,.,.,TGTGCCAGCAGCCAAGAGGGTAGAACCTACACTGAAGCTTTCTTT,CASSQEGRTYTEAFF
16,TRBV6-2/TRBV6-3,TRBJ1-3,.,.,TGTGCCAGCAGTTACTCGATTGTCCACTCTGGAAACACCATATATTTT,CASSYSIVHSGNTIYF
18,TRBV28,TRBJ2-3,many,.,TGTGCCAGCAGTTTAAGAACGGGTGGACATTCTAGCACAGATACGCAGTATTTT,CASSLRTGGHSSTDTQYF
15,TRBV12-3/TRBV12-4,TRBJ2-1,many,TRBD2,TGTGCCAGCAGCGACAGACTAGCGGGAGTTAGTGAGCAGTTCTTC,CASSDRLAGVSEQFF
13,TRBV12-3/TRBV12-4,TRBJ2-2,many,.,TGTGCCAGCAGTTTCTCAGCTTCCGGGGAGCTGTTTTTT,CASSFSASGELFF
16,TRBV28,TRBJ1-3,few,.,TGTGCCAGCAGTTTAAAAGGGGCCCGCTCTGGAAACACCATATATTTT,CASSLKGARSGNTIYF